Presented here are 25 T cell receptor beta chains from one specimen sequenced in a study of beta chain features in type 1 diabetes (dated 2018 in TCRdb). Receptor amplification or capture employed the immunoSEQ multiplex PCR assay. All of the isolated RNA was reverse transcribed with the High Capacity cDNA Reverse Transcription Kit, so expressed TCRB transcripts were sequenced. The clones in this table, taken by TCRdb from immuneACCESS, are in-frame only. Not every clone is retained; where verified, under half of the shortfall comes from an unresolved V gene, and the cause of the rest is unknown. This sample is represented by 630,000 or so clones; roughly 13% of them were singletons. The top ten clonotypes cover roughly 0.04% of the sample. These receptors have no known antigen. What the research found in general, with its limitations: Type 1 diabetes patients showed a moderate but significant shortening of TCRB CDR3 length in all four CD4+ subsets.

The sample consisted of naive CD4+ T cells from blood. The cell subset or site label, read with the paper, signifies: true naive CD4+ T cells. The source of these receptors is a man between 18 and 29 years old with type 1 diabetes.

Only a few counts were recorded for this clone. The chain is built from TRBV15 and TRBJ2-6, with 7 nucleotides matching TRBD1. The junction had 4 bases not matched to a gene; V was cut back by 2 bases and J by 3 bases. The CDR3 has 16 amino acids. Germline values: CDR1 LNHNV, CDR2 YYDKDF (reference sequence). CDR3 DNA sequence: TGTGCCACCAGCAGACCCAGGGGGTATGGGGCCAACGTCCTGACTTTC. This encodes CATSRPRGYGANVLTF.

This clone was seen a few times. CDR3 amino acids: CASSHRPGQGMIAAQETQYF. The DNA of the CDR3 is TGCGCCAGCAGCCATCGACCGGGACAGGGCATGATAGCGGCCCAAGAGACCCAGTACTTC. This chain joins TRBV5-1 and TRBJ2-5, with 9 positions matching TRBD1. The CDR3 consists of 20 residues. The V gene end was trimmed by 4 bases and the J gene end by 1 base; junction bases not matched to a gene: 20. The germline CDR1 and CDR2 sequences are SGHRS and YFSETQ.

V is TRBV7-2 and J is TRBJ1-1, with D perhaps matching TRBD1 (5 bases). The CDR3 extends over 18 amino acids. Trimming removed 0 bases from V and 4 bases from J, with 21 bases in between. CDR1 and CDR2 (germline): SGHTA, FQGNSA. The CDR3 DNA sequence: TGTGCCAGCAGCTTAGCGAACCCCCAGGGACTCCCGGGCACTGAAGCTTTCTTT. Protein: CASSLANPQGLPGTEAFF.

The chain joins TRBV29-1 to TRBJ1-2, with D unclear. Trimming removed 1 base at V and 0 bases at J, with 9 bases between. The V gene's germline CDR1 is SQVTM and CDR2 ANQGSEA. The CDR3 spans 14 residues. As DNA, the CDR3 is TGCAGCGTTGAAGGAAGTTCCTCTAACTATGGCTACACCTTC. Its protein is CSVEGSSSNYGYTF.

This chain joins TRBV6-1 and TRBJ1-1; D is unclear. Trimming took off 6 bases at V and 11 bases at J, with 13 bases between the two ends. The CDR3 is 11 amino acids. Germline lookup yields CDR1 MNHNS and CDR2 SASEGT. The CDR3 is CASSLGPPAFF. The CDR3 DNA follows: TGTGCCAGCAGCCTTGGCCCACCGGCTTTCTTT.

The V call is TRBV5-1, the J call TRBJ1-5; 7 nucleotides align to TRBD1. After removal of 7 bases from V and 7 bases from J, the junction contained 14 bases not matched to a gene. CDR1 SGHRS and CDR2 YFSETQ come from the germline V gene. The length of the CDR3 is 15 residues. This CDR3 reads CASSRDSRRGQPQHF. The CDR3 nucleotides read TGCGCCAGCTCAAGGGACAGCCGACGGGGCCAGCCCCAGCATTTT.

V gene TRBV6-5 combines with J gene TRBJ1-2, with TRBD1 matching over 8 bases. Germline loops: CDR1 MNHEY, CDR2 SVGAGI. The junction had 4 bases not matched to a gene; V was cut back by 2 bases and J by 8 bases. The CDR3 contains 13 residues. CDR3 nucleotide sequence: TGTGCCAGCAGTTACCTGGACAGGGAGGGCTACACCTTC. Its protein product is CASSYLDREGYTF.

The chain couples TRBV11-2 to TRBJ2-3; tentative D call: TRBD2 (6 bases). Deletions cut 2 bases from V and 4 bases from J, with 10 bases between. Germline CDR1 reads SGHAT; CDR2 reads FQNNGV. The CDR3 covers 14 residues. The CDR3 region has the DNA TGTGCCAGCAGCTTATTCGGGAGCCCAGATACGCAGTATTTT. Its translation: CASSLFGSPDTQYF.

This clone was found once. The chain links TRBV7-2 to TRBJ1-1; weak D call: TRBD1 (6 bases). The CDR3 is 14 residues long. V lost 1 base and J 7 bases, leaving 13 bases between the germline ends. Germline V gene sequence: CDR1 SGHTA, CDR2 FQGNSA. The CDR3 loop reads CASSLVARGVEAFF. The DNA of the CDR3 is TGTGCCAGCAGCTTAGTAGCCAGGGGAGTTGAAGCTTTCTTT.

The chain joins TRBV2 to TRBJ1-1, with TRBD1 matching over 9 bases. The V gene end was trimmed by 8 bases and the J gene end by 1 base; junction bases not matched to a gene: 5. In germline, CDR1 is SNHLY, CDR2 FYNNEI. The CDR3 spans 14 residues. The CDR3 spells CASVPGQGNTEAFF. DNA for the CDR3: TGTGCCAGCGTACCGGGACAGGGGAACACTGAAGCTTTCTTT.

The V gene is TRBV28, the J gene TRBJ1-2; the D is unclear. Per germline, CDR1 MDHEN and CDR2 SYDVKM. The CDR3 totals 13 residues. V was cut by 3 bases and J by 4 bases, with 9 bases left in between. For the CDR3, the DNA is TGTGCCAGCAGTTTTCCCGACCGCTATGGCTACACCTTC. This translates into CASSFPDRYGYTF.

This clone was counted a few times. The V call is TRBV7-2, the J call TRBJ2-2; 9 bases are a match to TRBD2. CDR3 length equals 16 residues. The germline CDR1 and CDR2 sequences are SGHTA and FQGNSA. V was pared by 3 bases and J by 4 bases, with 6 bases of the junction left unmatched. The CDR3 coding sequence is TGTGCCAGCAGCTTTGGTAGCGGGGGAAGCACCGGGGAGCTGTTTTTT. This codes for CASSFGSGGSTGELFF. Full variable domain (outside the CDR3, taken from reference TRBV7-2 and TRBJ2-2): GAGVSQSPSNKVTEKGKDVELRCDPISGHTALYWYRQSLGQGLEFLIYFQGNSAPDKSGLPSDRFSAERTGGSVSTLTIQRTQQEDSAVYLCASSFGSGGSTGELFFGEGSRLTVL.

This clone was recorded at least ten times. The CDR3 DNA follows: TGTGCCATCAGTGAGGTCAGAGATACGCAGTATTTT. Its protein product is CAISEVRDTQYF. The chain joins TRBV10-3 to TRBJ2-3; D is unresolved. Germline V gives CDR1 ENHRY, CDR2 SYGVKD. V lost 2 bases and J lost 5, with 5 bases in between. This CDR3 spans 12 amino acids.

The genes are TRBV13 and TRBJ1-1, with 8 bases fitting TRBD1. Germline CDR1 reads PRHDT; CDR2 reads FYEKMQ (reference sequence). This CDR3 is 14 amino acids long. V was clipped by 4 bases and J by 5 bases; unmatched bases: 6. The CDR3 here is CASSSQGARTEAFF. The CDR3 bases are TGTGCCAGCAGCTCGCAGGGGGCTCGAACTGAAGCTTTCTTT.

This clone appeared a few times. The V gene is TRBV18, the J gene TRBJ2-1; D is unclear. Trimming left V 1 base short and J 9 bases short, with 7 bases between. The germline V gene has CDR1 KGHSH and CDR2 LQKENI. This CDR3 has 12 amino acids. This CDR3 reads CASSPLLSEQFF. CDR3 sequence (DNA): TGTGCCAGCTCACCACTATTGAGTGAGCAGTTCTTC.

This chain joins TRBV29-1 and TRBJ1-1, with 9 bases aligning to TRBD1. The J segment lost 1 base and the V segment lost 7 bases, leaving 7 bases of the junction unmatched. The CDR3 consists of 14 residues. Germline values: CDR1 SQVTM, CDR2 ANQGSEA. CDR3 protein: CSATGGAGNTEAFF. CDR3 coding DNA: TGCAGCGCCACAGGGGGCGCGGGGAACACTGAAGCTTTCTTT.

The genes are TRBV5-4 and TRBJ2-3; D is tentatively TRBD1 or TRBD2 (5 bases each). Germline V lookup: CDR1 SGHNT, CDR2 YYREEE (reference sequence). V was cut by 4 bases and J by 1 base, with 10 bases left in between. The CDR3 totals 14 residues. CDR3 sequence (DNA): TGTGCCAGCAGCACCGGGGCCCGCACAGATACGCAGTATTTT. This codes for CASSTGARTDTQYF.

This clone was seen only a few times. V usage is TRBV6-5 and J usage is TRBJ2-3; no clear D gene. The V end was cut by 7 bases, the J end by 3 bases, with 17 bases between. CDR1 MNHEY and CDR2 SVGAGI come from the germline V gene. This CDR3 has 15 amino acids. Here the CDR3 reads CASTPPGQSTDTQYF. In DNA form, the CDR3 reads TGTGCCAGCACCCCGCCCGGGCAGTCAACAGATACGCAGTATTTT.

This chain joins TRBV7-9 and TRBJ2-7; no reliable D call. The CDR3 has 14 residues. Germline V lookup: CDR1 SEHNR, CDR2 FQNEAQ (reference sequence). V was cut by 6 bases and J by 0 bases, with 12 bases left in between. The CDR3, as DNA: TGTGCCAGCAGTCAGACAAGGAGCTCCTACGAGCAGTACTTC. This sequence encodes CASSQTRSSYEQYF.

The CDR3 spells CASSRGQGEETQYF. The CDR3 nucleotides read TGTGCCAGCAGCCGTGGACAGGGGGAAGAGACCCAGTACTTC. The chain recombines TRBV5-6 with TRBJ2-5; 10 bases agree with TRBD1. With 4 bases clipped from V and 3 bases from J, the junction kept 3 bases outside the gene matches. There are 14 residues in the CDR3. The germline gives CDR1 SGHDT, CDR2 YYEEEE.

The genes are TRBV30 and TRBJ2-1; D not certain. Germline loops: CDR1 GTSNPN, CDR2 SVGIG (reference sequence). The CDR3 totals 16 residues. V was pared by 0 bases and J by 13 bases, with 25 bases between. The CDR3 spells CAWSVGNTINAPNQFF. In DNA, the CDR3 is TGTGCCTGGAGTGTGGGTAACACTATCAATGCTCCCAATCAGTTCTTC.

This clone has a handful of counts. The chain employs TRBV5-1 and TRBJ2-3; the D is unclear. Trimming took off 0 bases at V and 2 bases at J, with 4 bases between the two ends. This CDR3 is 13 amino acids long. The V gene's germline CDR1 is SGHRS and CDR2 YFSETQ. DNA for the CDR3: TGCGCCAGCAGCTTGGCCATCACAGATACGCAGTATTTT. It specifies CASSLAITDTQYF.

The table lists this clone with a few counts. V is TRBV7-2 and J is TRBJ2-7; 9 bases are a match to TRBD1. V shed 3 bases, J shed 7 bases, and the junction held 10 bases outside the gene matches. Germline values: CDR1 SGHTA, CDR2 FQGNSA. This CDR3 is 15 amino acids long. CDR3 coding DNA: TGTGCCAGCAGCTTCCGCCGGACAGGGGTTGGTGAGCAGTACTTC. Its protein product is CASSFRRTGVGEQYF.

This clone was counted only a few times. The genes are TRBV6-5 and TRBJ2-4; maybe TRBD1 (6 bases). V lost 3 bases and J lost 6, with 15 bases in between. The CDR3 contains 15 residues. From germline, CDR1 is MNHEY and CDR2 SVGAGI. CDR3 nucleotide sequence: TGTGCCAGCAGTTATTACCTCGACAGGAGAAACATTCAGTACTTC. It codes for CASSYYLDRRNIQYF.

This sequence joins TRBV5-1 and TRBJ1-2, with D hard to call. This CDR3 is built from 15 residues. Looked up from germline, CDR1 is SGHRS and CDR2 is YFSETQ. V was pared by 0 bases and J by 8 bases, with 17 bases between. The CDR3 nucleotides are TGCGCCAGCAGCTTGGTCTTCGGGCCAACAAAAGGCTACACCTTC. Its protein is CASSLVFGPTKGYTF.